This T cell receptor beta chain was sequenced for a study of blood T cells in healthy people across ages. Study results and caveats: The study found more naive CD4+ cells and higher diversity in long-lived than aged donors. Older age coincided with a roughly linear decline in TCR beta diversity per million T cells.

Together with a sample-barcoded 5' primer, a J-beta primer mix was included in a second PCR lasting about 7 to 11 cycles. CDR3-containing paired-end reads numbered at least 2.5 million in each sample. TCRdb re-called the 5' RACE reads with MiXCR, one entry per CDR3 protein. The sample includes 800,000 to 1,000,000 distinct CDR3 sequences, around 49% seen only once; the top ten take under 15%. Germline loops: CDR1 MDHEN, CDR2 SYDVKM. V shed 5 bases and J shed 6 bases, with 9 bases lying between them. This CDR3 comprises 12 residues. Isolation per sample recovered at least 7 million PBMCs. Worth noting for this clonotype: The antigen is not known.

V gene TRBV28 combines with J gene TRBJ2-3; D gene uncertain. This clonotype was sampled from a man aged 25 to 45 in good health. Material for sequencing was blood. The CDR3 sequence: CASSPTWDTQYF. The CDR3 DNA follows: TGTGCCAGCAGTCCAACATGGGATACGCAGTATTTT.